This TCR beta chain was profiled in a study of CXCR3-negative and CXCR3-positive naive CD8 T cells. Points on this clonotype: What it binds is unknown.

The CDR3 extends over 13 amino acids. Looked up from germline, CDR1 is MGHDK and CDR2 is SYGVNS. Study observations and caveats: CXCR3-negative and CXCR3-positive naive cells shared comparable TRBV-TRBJ usage, but memory cells did not.

TRB cDNA libraries were made by UMI-labeled 5' RACE. TCRdb reworked the 5' RACE reads into one entry per CDR3 protein, no DNA. The table lists some 130,000 distinct CDR3 sequences. This rearrangement joins TRBV25-1 to TRBJ2-7; TCRdb's assignment of TRBD2 cannot be checked, as there is no DNA. Material for sequencing was naive CXCR3- CD8+ T cells from blood. The sample's subset: CD45RO-CCR7+CD27+CD95- naive CD8+ T cells lacking CXCR3 (TNR3-). This receptor was identified in a human donor in good health. Some clones in this sample may be carry-over from other donors' samples. CDR3 amino acids: CASSDSRWNEQYF.